This paragraph reports one T cell receptor beta chain. Sampling of each patient yielded between 1 and 8 specimens, collected pretreatment and on-treatment. Profiled with immunoSEQ multiplex PCR; TCRdb holds only in-frame clones, not every one. The repertoire holds about 57,000 clones, approximately 86% seen once, with less than 3.5% in the top ten. This specimen comes from a study of PD-L1 blockade in urothelial cancer. Study details: Patients commenced intravenous atezolizumab, 1,200 mg every 3 weeks, in 2014. Researchers found blood samples held a median of approximately 150,000 T cells.

The V end lost 4 bases, the J end lost 3 bases, and 13 bases lay between the germline ends. CDR1 LNHDA and CDR2 SQIVND come from the germline V gene (reference sequence). The CDR3 runs to 15 residues. The specimen was PBMCs, collected around atezolizumab (anti-PD-L1) treatment. V and J are TRBV19 and TRBJ1-5, with D possibly matching TRBD1 (6 bases). This TCR derives from a man aged 45 to 65 with urothelial cancer. The chain's CDR3 is CASSTGTIPNQPQHF. For the CDR3, the DNA is TGTGCCAGTAGTACCGGGACAATTCCCAATCAGCCCCAGCATTTT.